A single TCR beta chain is shown here with its context. The data derive from a study of cytomegalovirus exposure and HLA in healthy donors. The V and J ends lost 5 bases and 4 bases, in that order; junction bases with no gene match: 15. Germline CDR1 is SEHNR and CDR2 is FQNEAQ (reference sequence). The CDR3 has 18 residues. PCR amplification relied on 60 Vbeta primers (plus 13 Jbeta primers). In the study's own analysis: An analysis performed later counted roughly 80 million unique TCR beta chains (roughly 10 million of them shared). The method was immunoSEQ multiplex PCR; TCRdb's version includes in-frame clones alone and lacks a portion of them. From that table come the V and J calls and clone size; the DNA was used to work out D and trimming. This table holds more than 85,000 clones, roughly four fifths found once.

Source material: PBMCs. This TCR was recovered from a female donor in good health and CMV-seronegative. The gene calls are TRBV7-9 and TRBJ2-3; 10 bases fit TRBD1. The CDR3 DNA follows: TGTGCCAGCAGCCCACGGGACAGGGGATGGAATGGGGCAGATACGCAGTATTTT. Its translation: CASSPRDRGWNGADTQYF.